Sequencing of this T cell receptor (beta chain) was carried out in a study of cytotoxic CD8 clonotypes in ibrutinib-treated CLL (dated by TCRdb to about 2021). For the study in its entirety: In this cohort, around 15 patients were treatment-naive and fewer than 13 were relapsed/refractory, while around 17 had unmutated IGHV. Cryopreserved peripheral blood mononuclear cells were collected before treatment, at response, and at either disease progression or sustained remission. Responses were partial in approximately 24 patients and complete in 2; after median 68 months follow-up, roughly 14 stayed in remission and some twelve progressed. Samples averaged around 280,000 productive templates and 94,082 productive rearrangements. Samples at response were collected after a median of about 12 months of treatment, with a range of roughly 6 to 36 months. Longitudinal samples were available for about 30% of the 86 trial participants. All remission and progressive disease samples were collected while patients were still receiving ibrutinib.

The junction shows trimming of 2 bases on V and 4 bases on J, plus 11 bases between the germline ends. Measured from the cysteine to the phenylalanine, the CDR3 is 14 residues long. Only the CDR3 region is kept as DNA, spanning 42 bases read in frame from base 1. The germline V gene provides CDR1 MNHEY and CDR2 SVGAGI. For TCR beta library preparation, around 1.8 micrograms of genomic DNA were extracted from the cryopreserved PBMCs. Longitudinal blood samples from CLL patients on ibrutinib monotherapy were analyzed using high-throughput TCR beta sequencing. Patients were enrolled in a phase 2 open-label single-center ibrutinib monotherapy trial. Comments on this clone: Its specific antigen is unknown. No quality values exist for individual bases; no much larger clone is one base distant.

General study outcomes and caveats: Clonality increased at ibrutinib response, stayed stable in sustained remission, and fell back toward baseline at progression. Sampling times were not matched between sustained-remission and progressing patients, and lymph node repertoires were not studied. At baseline, clonality was higher than in age-matched healthy donors and showed a strong correlation with circulating CD8+ T-cell counts. Public clonotypes were rare and either contracted or stayed stable during treatment, and the rise in clonality at ibrutinib response reflected the expansion of private clonotypes.

Each clonotype received, on average, about 9.7x coverage in deep resolution sequencing performed on a MiSeq, where the target depth lay between 1 in 1 million and 1 in 200,000 T cells. TCR beta libraries were generated with the immunoSEQ hsTCRB Kit. On the study's bioinformatics: The data were analyzed with ImmunoSEQ Analyzer and ImmunoSEQ Data Assistant, and V, D and J gene assignments followed IMGT definitions. Clonality was computed as one minus normalized Shannon entropy of productive rearrangement frequencies, ranging from 0 to 1. Public clonotype analysis was restricted to overrepresented clonotypes comprising at least 0.05% of each patient's repertoire. Repertoires from about a dozen age-matched healthy donors in immuneACCESS were used as clonality controls. TCRdb took over this immuneACCESS table, retaining in-frame rearrangements with V and J assigned. Such tables are incomplete; in checked studies, under half of the missing clones stem from an unresolved V gene, and the remainder is unexplained. D and trimming come from the DNA, and the V and J calls and clone size come from that table. The sample table shows hundreds of thousands of clones, and roughly 71% are seen once. Under 8% of the sample is taken by the ten largest.

The V and J genes are TRBV6-5 and TRBJ2-5; the D segment could be TRBD1, given 5 matching bases. The sample consisted of PBMCs, taken after 36 months of ibrutinib treatment. This receptor was identified in a human donor with chronic lymphocytic leukemia. This receptor has the CDR3 CASSYTRDGETQYF. At the DNA level, the sequence is TGTGCCAGCAGTTACACCAGGGATGGAGAGACCCAGTACTTC.